This entry is about one T cell receptor beta chain. V lost 4 bases to trimming and J lost 5 bases; unmatched junction nucleotides: 6. This CDR3 spans 15 amino acids. Germline V lookup: CDR1 SEHNR, CDR2 FQNEAQ (reference sequence). The time point was: after dendritic cell vaccination, including at tumor progression/relapse. None of the glioblastoma patients had an isocitrate dehydrogenase mutation. The record originates from a study of glioma-infiltrating T cells after dendritic cell vaccination. Study in general: Patients had newly diagnosed or recurrent glioblastoma and received dendritic cell vaccines.

Primers: 60 V beta forward and 13 J beta reverse. Only in-frame clones appear in the TCRdb table, and some are missing; sequencing was by immunoSEQ multiplex PCR. This repertoire shows roughly 100,000 clones, nearly 90% found once; its top ten account for over 2.5%. The sample here was blood, taken after dendritic cell vaccination. The sequence derives from a human donor with glioblastoma. The chain carries TRBV7-9 and TRBJ2-3, with 10 bases fitting TRBD1. Here the CDR3 reads CASSSPGQGIDTQYF. DNA of the CDR3: TGTGCCAGCAGCTCGCCGGGACAGGGGATAGATACGCAGTATTTT.